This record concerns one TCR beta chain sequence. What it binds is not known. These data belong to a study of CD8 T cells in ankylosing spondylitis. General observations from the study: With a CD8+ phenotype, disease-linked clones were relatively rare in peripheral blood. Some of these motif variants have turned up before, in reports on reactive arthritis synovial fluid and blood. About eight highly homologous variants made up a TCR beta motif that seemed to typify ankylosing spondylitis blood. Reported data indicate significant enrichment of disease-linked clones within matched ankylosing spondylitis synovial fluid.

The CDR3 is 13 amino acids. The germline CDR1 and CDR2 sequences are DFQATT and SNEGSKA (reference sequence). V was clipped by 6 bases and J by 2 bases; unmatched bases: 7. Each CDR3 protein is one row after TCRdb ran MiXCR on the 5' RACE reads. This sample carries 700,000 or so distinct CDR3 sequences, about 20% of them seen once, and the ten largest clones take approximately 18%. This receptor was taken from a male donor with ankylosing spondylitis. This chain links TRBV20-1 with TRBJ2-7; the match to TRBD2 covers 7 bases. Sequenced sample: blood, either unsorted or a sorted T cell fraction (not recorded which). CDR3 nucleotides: TGCAGTGCCCGCGGGGGAAATACCTACGAGCAGTACTTC. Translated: CSARGGNTYEQYF.